Listed below are T cell receptor beta chains from one sample, sequenced in a study of CD8 T cells in ankylosing spondylitis. TCRdb fed the 5' RACE reads into MiXCR, producing one record per CDR3 protein. The sample contains approximately 300,000 distinct CDR3 sequences, about a fifth of which appear only once. What was sequenced was blood, either unsorted or a sorted T cell fraction (not recorded which). Receptors originate from a female donor with ankylosing spondylitis or in good health (not recorded which). Both conserved end residues are part of each CDR3. A D gene is named only where the DNA matches it firmly. For some rows the clone size is stated as once, few or many, or as a class when expanded; others skip it.

V	size	J	D	DNA	CDR3
TRBV20-1	-	TRBJ2-1	TRBD2	TGCAGTGCGGCCCCTCCGGGACTAGCGGATAGTAATGAGCAGTTCTTC	CSAAPPGLADSNEQFF
TRBV20-1	many	TRBJ2-1	TRBD2	TGCAGTGTCGCGGGAGGGCCGATCAATGAGCAGTTCTTC	CSVAGGPINEQFF
TRBV6-1	few	TRBJ2-3	TRBD1	TGTGCCAGCAAAACGGGACAGACTACCACAGATACGCAGTATTTT	CASKTGQTTTDTQYF
TRBV20-1	few	TRBJ2-5	-	TGCAGTGCCTCCGGACTCATGGAAGAGACCCAGTACTTC	CSASGLMEETQYF
TRBV29-1	many	TRBJ2-3	-	TGCAGCGTTGGAGGGACACTCACAGATACGCAGTATTTT	CSVGGTLTDTQYF
TRBV20-1	few	TRBJ1-5	-	TGCAGTGCTAGAGACCGAATAGAGAGGCCCCAGCATTTT	CSARDRIERPQHF
TRBV29-1	many	TRBJ2-5	-	TGCAGCGTTGAAAGAGGTGCGCTCCAAGAGACCCAGTACTTC	CSVERGALQETQYF
TRBV10-3	-	TRBJ2-5	TRBD2	TGTGCCATCAGCGTAGCGGGGGGCCTACGGGAGACCCAGTACTTC	CAISVAGGLRETQYF
TRBV12-3/TRBV12-4	many	TRBJ2-7	-	TGTGCCAGCAGCCTATTGAGTACCTACGAGCAGTACTTC	CASSLLSTYEQYF
TRBV12-3/TRBV12-4	many	TRBJ1-1	-	TGTGCCAGCAGTTTCAGGGGAGGGAACACTGAAGCTTTCTTT	CASSFRGGNTEAFF
TRBV3-1	few	TRBJ1-1	-	TGTGCCAGCAGCCAGAGTGGGTCTGAAGCTTTCTTT	CASSQSGSEAFF
TRBV6-1	few	TRBJ1-6	-	TGTGCCAGCTCCCCGGCACAGGGTGGACTCTCACCCCTCCACTTT	CASSPAQGGLSPLHF
TRBV24-1	few	TRBJ2-2	-	TGTGCCACCAGTGCCAACGGGGCGAACACCGGGGAGCTGTTTTTT	CATSANGANTGELFF
TRBV6-6	few	TRBJ1-2	TRBD1	TGTGCCACCGGAACAGGGGATAACTATGGCTACACCTTC	CATGTGDNYGYTF
TRBV12-3/TRBV12-4	many	TRBJ1-4	-	TGTGCCAGCAGGCCGACAGTGAATGAAAAACTGTTTTTT	CASRPTVNEKLFF
TRBV10-3	many	TRBJ1-4	-	TGTGCCATCGGGAATGAAAAACTGTTTTTT	CAIGNEKLFF
TRBV12-3/TRBV12-4	few	TRBJ2-1	TRBD2	TGTGCCAGCAGATTTCCACTAGCGGGAGGACCCAATGAGCAGTTCTTC	CASRFPLAGGPNEQFF
TRBV7-2	-	TRBJ2-3	-	TGTGCCAGCAGCTTCTCGAGAGGCACAGATACGCAGTATTTT	CASSFSRGTDTQYF
TRBV7-2	-	TRBJ2-1	TRBD2	TGTGCCAGCAGCTCCCAAGCGGGACCCTACAATGAGCAGTTCTTC	CASSSQAGPYNEQFF
TRBV2	many	TRBJ2-1	TRBD2	TGTGCCAGCAGTGTTATCGGGACTAGCTCCTACAATGAGCAGTTCTTC	CASSVIGTSSYNEQFF
TRBV19	few	TRBJ1-1	-	TGTGCCAGTAGTATCGGCGCACAGAAAGCTTTCTTT	CASSIGAQKAFF
TRBV20-1	-	TRBJ2-3	TRBD2	TGCAGTGCCCCAGCGGGAACCACAGATACGCAGTATTTT	CSAPAGTTDTQYF
TRBV14	few	TRBJ2-7	-	TGTGCCAGCAGCCAAGATGACGGGATCTCCTACGAGCAGTACTTC	CASSQDDGISYEQYF
TRBV7-6	-	TRBJ2-5	-	TGTGCCAGCAGCTTTAAGGAGCAAGAGACCCAGTACTTC	CASSFKEQETQYF
TRBV7-9	-	TRBJ2-2	-	TGTGCCAGCAGCTCGGAGACCGGGGAGCTGTTTTTT	CASSSETGELFF
TRBV12-3/TRBV12-4	many	TRBJ2-3	-	TGTGCCAGCAGTTTAGGGATTAGCACAGATACGCAGTATTTT	CASSLGISTDTQYF
TRBV7-2	-	TRBJ1-1	TRBD1	TGTGCCAGCAGCGCGGGACAGGGTTCTGACGCTTTCTTT	CASSAGQGSDAFF
TRBV10-2	few	TRBJ2-7	-	TGCGCCAGCATTCCGGGGTCCTCCTACGAGCAGTACTTC	CASIPGSSYEQYF
TRBV5-1	many	TRBJ2-4	-	TGCGCCAGCAGCTACGACCCCAAGTCAGCCAAAAACATTCAGTACTTC	CASSYDPKSAKNIQYF
TRBV24-1	-	TRBJ2-1	TRBD2	TGTGCCACCAGTGAGGGGGGGAAAAATGAGCAGTTCTTC	CATSEGGKNEQFF
TRBV28	-	TRBJ2-3	-	TGTGCCAGCATAGGGGGCGGGGCAAGCACAGATACGCAGTATTTT	CASIGGGASTDTQYF
TRBV7-8	-	TRBJ2-1	-	TGTGCCAGCAGCTTAGCCCGGTGGGATAAAGGTGAGCAGTTCTTC	CASSLARWDKGEQFF
TRBV12-3/TRBV12-4	few	TRBJ2-5	-	TGTGCCAGCAGTTTGGGAGTCCGAGAGACCCAGTACTTC	CASSLGVRETQYF
TRBV15	-	TRBJ2-7	-	TGTGCCACCAGCAGAGATCTCGAAGTGCGACAGCAGTACTTC	CATSRDLEVRQQYF
TRBV7-9	-	TRBJ2-3	TRBD2	TGTGCCAGCAGCTTAAGCGGGAGCGATACGCAGTATTTT	CASSLSGSDTQYF
TRBV20-1	medium-sized	TRBJ1-6	-	TGCAGTGCTGACCACTCGGCCCTCCAAGTTAATAATTCACCCCTCCACTTT	CSADHSALQVNNSPLHF
TRBV6-2/TRBV6-3	few	TRBJ1-2	-	TGTGCCAGCAGTCAATCAGGGAGAGGTGGCTACACCTTC	CASSQSGRGGYTF
TRBV12-3/TRBV12-4	few	TRBJ2-1	TRBD2	TGTGCCAGCAGTCCAGGCGGGAGGGTAGCCTCCTACAATGAGCAGTTCTTC	CASSPGGRVASYNEQFF
TRBV29-1	many	TRBJ2-3	-	TGCAGCGTCCGACCCAGCGGAGGCACAGATACGCAGTATTTT	CSVRPSGGTDTQYF